This TCR beta chain comes out of a study of memory CD4+ T cells and cytomegalovirus serostatus. As for the study in general: Of the healthy Belgian adults, 9 or 10 were CMV seropositive and 24 seronegative.

Assay: immunoSEQ multiplex PCR; the TCRdb copy retains only in-frame clones and omits some. The sample has more than 35,000 clones, roughly 85% seen once. The sort gate was single viable CD3+CD4+CD8-CD45RO+ cells for memory CD4+ T cells. Germline CDR1 reads SGHRS; CDR2 reads YFSETQ. Trimming took off 5 bases at V and 5 bases at J, with 17 bases between the two ends. The CDR3 is 14 residues long. The sample was memory CD4+ T cells from blood. This TCR came from an adult in good health and CMV-seropositive. The V gene is TRBV5-1, the J gene TRBJ2-7, with D perhaps matching TRBD2 (6 bases). In nucleotides, the CDR3 is TGCGCCAGCAGAATGCGGGACGGAAATGACGAGCAGTACTTC. Residues: CASRMRDGNDEQYF. Full variable domain (rest looked up from reference TRBV5-1 and TRBJ2-7): KAGVTQTPRYLIKTRGQQVTLSCSPISGHRSVSWYQQTPGQGLQFLFEYFSETQRNKGNFPGRFSGRQFSNSRSEMNVSTLELGDSALYLCASRMRDGNDEQYFGPGTRLTVT.